The clone carrying this TCR beta chain showed up just a few times. The sample carries other DNA sequences with the same CDR3. This sample is drawn from a study of blood T cell repertoires in COVID-19. Background on the study: PBMCs, B-cell-depleted T cells, or T cells provided the cDNA or gDNA that made up the material.

Under the authors' procedure: Amplification from reference gene primers served as the basis for estimated nucleated cell counts. Assay: immunoSEQ multiplex PCR; the TCRdb copy retains only in-frame clones and omits some. The DNA gave D and trimming, while V, J and clone size come from that table. This table holds a few hundred thousand clones, about 89% found once. Germline V gives CDR1 SGHNT, CDR2 YYREEE (reference sequence). V gave up 0 bases and J gave up 3 bases; unmatched junction bases: 8. This CDR3 is 16 amino acids long. The sequencing input was peripheral blood. The TCR sequence derives from a man aged 18 to 29 who had recovered from COVID-19. The V and J genes are TRBV5-4 and TRBJ2-7, with 8 bases matching TRBD2. In nucleotides, the CDR3 is TGTGCCAGCAGCTTGGGGGCAAGCGGGGGCCTCTACGAGCAGTACTTC. As protein: CASSLGASGGLYEQYF.